Shown below are 18 T cell receptor beta chains from a single sample sequenced in a study of OX40 agonist ivuxolimab in advanced cancers. Clones were sequenced by immunoSEQ multiplex PCR, and TCRdb holds only the in-frame ones, with some missing. The table lists some 44,000 clones, roughly 80% of them singletons. The sample was CD4+ or CD8+ T cells sorted from blood, taken in a trial of the OX40 agonist ivuxolimab. These receptors were taken from an adult with an advanced solid tumor such as melanoma, head and neck, liver or kidney cancer.

This clone is classed as medium-sized. The V gene is TRBV2, the J gene TRBJ2-5, with TRBD1 identical over 7 bases. The CDR3 sequence is 12 residues long. J gave up 3 bases and V 8 bases, and 3 bases lay outside the gene matches. From germline, CDR1 is SNHLY and CDR2 FYNNEI. The CDR3 protein is CASGTVEETQYF. The CDR3 DNA reads TGTGCCAGCGGGACAGTTGAAGAGACCCAGTACTTC.

This sequence joins TRBV6-1 and TRBJ2-5; D is undetermined. V gave up 6 bases and J gave up 6 bases, with 11 bases separating them. This CDR3 has 12 amino acids. The germline CDR1 and CDR2 sequences are MNHNS and SASEGT. The CDR3 DNA reads as TGTGCCAGCAGCCCCATTGGAAAGACCCAGTACTTC. The encoded protein is CASSPIGKTQYF.

The CDR3 region has the DNA TGTGCCAGCAGGACCGGACAGGGAACCGATACGCAGTATTTT. Amino acids: CASRTGQGTDTQYF. The chain is built from TRBV11-3 and TRBJ2-3, with 8 nucleotides matching TRBD1. Looked up from germline, CDR1 is SGHNT and CDR2 is YENEEA. The CDR3 consists of 14 residues. The V segment lost 6 bases and the J segment 6 bases; nucleotides outside the gene matches: 8.

This sequence joins TRBV4-1 and TRBJ2-5; TRBD1 is a possible D gene (6 bases). Trimming left V 1 base short and J 6 bases short, with 9 bases between. CDR1 and CDR2 from the germline V gene are MGHRA and YSYEKL. The CDR3 has 13 residues. The CDR3 region is CASSQADRQTQYF. CDR3 bases: TGCGCCAGCAGCCAAGCTGACAGGCAGACCCAGTACTTC.

This chain uses TRBV28 with TRBJ2-1; 9 nucleotides match TRBD2. The CDR3 is 16 residues long. The germline V gene has CDR1 MDHEN and CDR2 SYDVKM. Trimming at V came to 4 bases and at J to 4 bases, leaving 8 bases not matched to a gene. The DNA for the CDR3 is TGTGCCAGCAGTTGGCGCGGGGGGGGAGGGTACAATGAGCAGTTCTTC. Protein product: CASSWRGGGGYNEQFF.

The gene calls are TRBV10-3 and TRBJ2-1; 10 bases match TRBD2. Germline-derived CDR1 and CDR2 are ENHRY and SYGVKD. V lost 11 bases, J lost 5 bases, and 6 bases stayed unmatched. There are 13 residues in the CDR3. The CDR3 reads CAVTSGNNNEQFF. CDR3 nucleotide sequence: TGTGCCGTTACTAGCGGGAACAACAATGAGCAGTTCTTC.

A note on this clone: The same CDR3 also results from other DNA sequences found in this sample. The chain links TRBV9 to TRBJ1-5; 9 nucleotides match TRBD1. There are 15 residues in the CDR3. V was clipped by 0 bases and J by 7 bases; unmatched bases: 5. Germline V gives CDR1 SGDLS, CDR2 YYNGEE. The DNA for the CDR3 is TGTGCCAGCAGCGTAGAGGGACAGGGCGGACAGCCCCAGCATTTT. Translated: CASSVEGQGGQPQHF.

The chain has TRBV5-1 and TRBJ2-1; D not certain. Germline V lookup: CDR1 SGHRS, CDR2 YFSETQ. The CDR3 extends over 13 amino acids. V dropped 4 bases and J dropped 4 bases, with 9 bases sitting between them. The CDR3 DNA reads as TGCGCCAGCAGCCCCGATATTTACAATGAGCAGTTCTTC. This encodes CASSPDIYNEQFF.

V gene TRBV28 combines with J gene TRBJ1-6, with 8 bases matching TRBD1. Germline assignment: CDR1 MDHEN and CDR2 SYDVKM. The CDR3 extends over 14 amino acids. With V trimmed by 3 bases and J by 7 bases, 2 bases remained unmatched. DNA of the CDR3: TGTGCCAGCAGTTTGGACAGGGCGAATTCACCCCTCCACTTT. The encoded protein is CASSLDRANSPLHF.

V usage is TRBV7-8 and J usage is TRBJ1-1, with D hard to call. The length of the CDR3 is 14 residues. Germline CDR1 is SGHVS and CDR2 is FQNEAQ. Trimming pared 3 bases from V and 5 bases from J, leaving 13 bases between. The CDR3 DNA sequence: TGTGCCAGCAGCTTCAGAGGGATAAGGACTGAAGCTTTCTTT. It yields the protein CASSFRGIRTEAFF.

The chain couples TRBV29-1 to TRBJ2-1; 15 nucleotides match TRBD2. The CDR3 is made up of 15 amino acids. With 5 bases clipped from V and 7 bases from J, the junction kept 6 bases outside the gene matches. Per germline, CDR1 SQVTM and CDR2 ANQGSEA. The CDR3 DNA follows: TGCAGCGTTTTTCTCGGGACTAGCGGGAGGAATGAGCAGTTCTTC. Its translation: CSVFLGTSGRNEQFF.

This clone was detected a few times. This chain uses TRBV7-9 with TRBJ1-2; D ambiguous. CDR1 and CDR2 (germline): SEHNR, FQNEAQ (reference sequence). Trimming left V 3 bases short and J 3 bases short, with 11 bases between. The CDR3 contains 14 residues. The CDR3 reads CASSFDMEYYGYTF. The CDR3 nucleotides are TGTGCCAGCAGCTTCGACATGGAGTACTATGGCTACACCTTC.

The chain has TRBV11-2 and TRBJ2-1; 10 bases match TRBD2. This CDR3 comprises 17 residues. Per the germline V gene, CDR1 is SGHAT and CDR2 is FQNNGV. V shed 2 bases and J 0 bases; nucleotides not matched to a gene: 4. CDR3 coding DNA: TGTGCCAGCAGCTTACATAGCGGGAGGAACTCCTACAATGAGCAGTTCTTC. As protein: CASSLHSGRNSYNEQFF.

The chain uses TRBV6-6 and TRBJ1-2; 8 bases fit TRBD1. This CDR3 region has 13 residues. V lost 4 bases and J lost 10; bases outside the gene matches: 8. From germline, CDR1 is MNHNY and CDR2 SVGAGI (reference sequence). The CDR3 region is CASSLGDRSIYTF. CDR3 nucleotide sequence: TGTGCCAGCAGTTTAGGGGACAGGTCCATCTACACCTTC.

CDR3 in amino acids: CATSRDTGVPLHF. The CDR3, as DNA: TGTGCCACCAGCAGAGATACAGGGGTTCCCCTCCACTTT. V gene TRBV15 combines with J gene TRBJ1-6; 7 positions match TRBD1. CDR3 size: 13 residues. Germline values: CDR1 LNHNV, CDR2 YYDKDF (reference sequence). Germline trimming cut 0 bases from V and 13 bases from J; bases unmatched to any gene: 3.

V gene TRBV19 combines with J gene TRBJ1-6; a possible D gene is TRBD1 (5 bases). CDR1 and CDR2 (germline): LNHDA, SQIVND (reference sequence). V was pared by 3 bases and J by 5 bases, with 11 bases between. CDR3 length: 15 residues. The CDR3 bases are TGTGCCAGTAGTATGGGGGACGCCAATAATTCACCCCTCCACTTT. Translation gives CASSMGDANNSPLHF.

The V call is TRBV9, the J call TRBJ2-1; 7 bases align to TRBD1. The CDR3 has 14 amino acids. V was clipped by 3 bases and J by 0 bases; unmatched bases: 0. Germline V CDR1 and CDR2: SGDLS, YYNGEE. CDR3 nucleotides: TGTGCCAGCAGCGCAGGGGGCTCCTACAATGAGCAGTTCTTC. This encodes CASSAGGSYNEQFF.

The gene calls are TRBV30 and TRBJ1-1, with D perhaps TRBD1 (5 bases). Germline V lookup: CDR1 GTSNPN, CDR2 SVGIG (reference sequence). V shed 2 bases and J shed 4 bases, with 11 bases lying between them. The length of the CDR3 is 13 residues. This CDR3 reads CAWSHRRGTEAFF. In DNA form, the CDR3 reads TGTGCCTGGAGTCACCGGAGGGGCACTGAAGCTTTCTTT. The whole variable domain, remainder taken from reference TRBV30 and TRBJ1-1, is SQTIHQWPATLVQPVGSPLSLECTVEGTSNPNLYWYRQAAGRGLQLLFYSVGIGQISSEVPQNLSASRPQDRQFILSSKKLLLSDSGFYLCAWSHRRGTEAFFGQGTRLTVV.